This T cell receptor (beta chain) was found in a study of CD8 T cells in Susac syndrome. As to this clonotype: Its specificity is unknown.

Sequencing of TCR beta was undertaken in CD8+ and CD4+ T cells derived from blood. Reverse transcription of roughly 0.5 to 1 ug RNA was carried out with random hexamers. Each CDR3 protein gets one entry after TCRdb re-called the immunoSEQ multiplex PCR reads with MiXCR. Counted here are around 80,000 distinct CDR3 sequences, about 93% occurring once; the ten biggest clones make up more than 0.4%. Study-wide findings and caveats: Sixteen Susac-specific public clones were found in total CD8+ repertoires and five or six in CD8+ TEMRA repertoires.

Sequenced: CD8+ T cells from PBMCs. This TCR came from a human donor with Susac syndrome.

CDR3 sequence reads: CASSDSTSGPRGYTF. CDR3 nucleotide sequence: TGTGCCAGCAGTGACTCCACCTCAGGGCCCAGGGGCTACACCTTC. The J gene is TRBJ1-2, the V gene TRBV12-3 or TRBV12-4; D might be TRBD1 (5 bases). Trimming stripped 5 bases from V and 8 bases from J, with 21 bases between. The CDR3 is made up of 15 amino acids.